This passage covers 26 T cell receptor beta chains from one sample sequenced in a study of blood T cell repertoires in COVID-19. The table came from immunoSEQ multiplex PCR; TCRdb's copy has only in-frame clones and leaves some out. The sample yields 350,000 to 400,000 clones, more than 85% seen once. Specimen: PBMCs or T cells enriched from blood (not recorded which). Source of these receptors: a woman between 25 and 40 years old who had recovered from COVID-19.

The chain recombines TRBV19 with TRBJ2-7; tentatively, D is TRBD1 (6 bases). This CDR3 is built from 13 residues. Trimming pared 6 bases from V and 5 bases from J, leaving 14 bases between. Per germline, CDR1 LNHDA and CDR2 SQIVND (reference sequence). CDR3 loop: CASRGQGSDEQYF. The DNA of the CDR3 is TGTGCCAGTAGGGGGCAGGGGAGCGACGAGCAGTACTTC.

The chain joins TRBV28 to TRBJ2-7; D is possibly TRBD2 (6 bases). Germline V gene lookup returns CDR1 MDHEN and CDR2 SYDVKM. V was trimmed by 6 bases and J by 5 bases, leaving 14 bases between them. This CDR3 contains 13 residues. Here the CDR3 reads CASRIPGLNEQYF. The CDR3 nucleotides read TGTGCCAGCAGGATTCCGGGACTTAACGAGCAGTACTTC.

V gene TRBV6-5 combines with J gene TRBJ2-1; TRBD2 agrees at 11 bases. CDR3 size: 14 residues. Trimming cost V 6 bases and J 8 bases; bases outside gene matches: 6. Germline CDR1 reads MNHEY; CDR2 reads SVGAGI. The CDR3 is CASRVAGGIDEQFF. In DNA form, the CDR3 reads TGTGCCAGCAGGGTAGCGGGGGGGATAGATGAGCAGTTCTTC.

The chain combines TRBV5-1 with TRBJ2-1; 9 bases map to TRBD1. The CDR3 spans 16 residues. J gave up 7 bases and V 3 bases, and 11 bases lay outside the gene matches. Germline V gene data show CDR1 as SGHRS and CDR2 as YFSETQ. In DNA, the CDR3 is TGCGCCAGCAGCTGGTACGGGGACAGGGTAAGGAATGAGCAGTTCTTC. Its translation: CASSWYGDRVRNEQFF.

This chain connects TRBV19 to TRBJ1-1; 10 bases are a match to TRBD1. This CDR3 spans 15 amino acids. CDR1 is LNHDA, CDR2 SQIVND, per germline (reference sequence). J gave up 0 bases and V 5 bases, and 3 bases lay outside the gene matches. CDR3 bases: TGTGCCAGTAGTTGGGACAGGGGATTGAACACTGAAGCTTTCTTT. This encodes CASSWDRGLNTEAFF. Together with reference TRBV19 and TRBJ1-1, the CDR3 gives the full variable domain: DGGITQSPKYLFRKEGQNVTLSCEQNLNHDAMYWYRQDPGQGLRLIYYSQIVNDFQKGDIAEGYSVSREKKESFPLTVTSAQKNPTAFYLCASSWDRGLNTEAFFGQGTRLTVV.

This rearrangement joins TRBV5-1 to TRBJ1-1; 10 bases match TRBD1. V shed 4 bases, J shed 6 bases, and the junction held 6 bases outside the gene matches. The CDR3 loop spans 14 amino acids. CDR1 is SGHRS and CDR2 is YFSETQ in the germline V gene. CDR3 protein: CASSRTGGESEAFF. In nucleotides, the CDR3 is TGCGCCAGCAGCAGGACAGGGGGGGAGTCTGAAGCTTTCTTT.

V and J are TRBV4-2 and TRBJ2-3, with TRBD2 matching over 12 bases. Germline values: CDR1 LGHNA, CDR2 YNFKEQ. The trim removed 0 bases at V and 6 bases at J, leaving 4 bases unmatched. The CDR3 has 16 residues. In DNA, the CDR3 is TGTGCCAGCAGCCAAGAGGGGACTAGCGGGTCCGATACGCAGTATTTT. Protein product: CASSQEGTSGSDTQYF.

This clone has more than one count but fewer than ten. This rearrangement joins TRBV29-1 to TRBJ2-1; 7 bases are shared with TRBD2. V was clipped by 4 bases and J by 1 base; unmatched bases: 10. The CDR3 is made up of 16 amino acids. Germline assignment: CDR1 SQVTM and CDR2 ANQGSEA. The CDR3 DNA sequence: TGCAGCGTTGCGGGTCCCGGGACTAATTCCTACAATGAGCAGTTCTTC. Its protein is CSVAGPGTNSYNEQFF.

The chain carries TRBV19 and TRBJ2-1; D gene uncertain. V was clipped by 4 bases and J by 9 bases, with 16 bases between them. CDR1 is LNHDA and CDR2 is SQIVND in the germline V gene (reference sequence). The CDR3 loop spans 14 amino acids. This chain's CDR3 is CASSTYGPLSEQFF. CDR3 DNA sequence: TGTGCCAGTAGTACCTATGGGCCCTTGAGTGAGCAGTTCTTC. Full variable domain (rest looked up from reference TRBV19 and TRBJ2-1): DGGITQSPKYLFRKEGQNVTLSCEQNLNHDAMYWYRQDPGQGLRLIYYSQIVNDFQKGDIAEGYSVSREKKESFPLTVTSAQKNPTAFYLCASSTYGPLSEQFFGPGTRLTVL.

The CDR3 protein is CASSSRQGGTEAFF. In DNA, the CDR3 is TGCGCCAGCAGCTCCAGACAGGGGGGAACTGAAGCTTTCTTT. The chain combines TRBV5-1 with TRBJ1-1; 9 nucleotides agree with TRBD1. CDR1 is SGHRS and CDR2 is YFSETQ in the germline V gene. This CDR3 has 14 residues. J gave up 5 bases and V 3 bases, and 5 bases lay outside the gene matches.

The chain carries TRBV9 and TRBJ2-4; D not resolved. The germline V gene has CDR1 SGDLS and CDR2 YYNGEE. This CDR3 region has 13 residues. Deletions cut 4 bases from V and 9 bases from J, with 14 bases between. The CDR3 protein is CASSPSHVGIQYF. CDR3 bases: TGTGCCAGCAGCCCTTCTCACGTCGGCATTCAGTACTTC.

This chain's CDR3 is CASSFGGHFSYNEQFF. For the CDR3, the DNA is TGTGCCAGCAGCTTTGGGGGCCACTTCTCCTACAATGAGCAGTTCTTC. J is TRBJ2-1 and V is TRBV7-2, with TRBD1 as a possible D gene (6 bases). The CDR3 has 16 residues. Trimming removed 3 bases from V and 0 bases from J, with 12 bases in between. Germline V gene sequence: CDR1 SGHTA, CDR2 FQGNSA. Based on the CDR3 plus reference TRBV7-2 and TRBJ2-1, the full variable domain is GAGVSQSPSNKVTEKGKDVELRCDPISGHTALYWYRQSLGQGLEFLIYFQGNSAPDKSGLPSDRFSAERTGGSVSTLTIQRTQQEDSAVYLCASSFGGHFSYNEQFFGPGTRLTVL.

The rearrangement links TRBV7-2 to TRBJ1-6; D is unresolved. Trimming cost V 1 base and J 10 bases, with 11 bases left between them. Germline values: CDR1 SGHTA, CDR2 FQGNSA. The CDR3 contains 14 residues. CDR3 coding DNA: TGTGCCAGCAGCTTAGGGGTCCGGGTCTCACCCCTCCACTTT. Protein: CASSLGVRVSPLHF.

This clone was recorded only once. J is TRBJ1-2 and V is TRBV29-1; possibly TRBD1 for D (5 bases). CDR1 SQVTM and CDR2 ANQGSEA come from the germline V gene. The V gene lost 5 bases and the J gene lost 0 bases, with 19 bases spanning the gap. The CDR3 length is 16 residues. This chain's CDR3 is CSVLAQGPSANYGYTF. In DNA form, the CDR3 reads TGCAGCGTTCTGGCCCAGGGCCCCAGCGCTAACTATGGCTACACCTTC.

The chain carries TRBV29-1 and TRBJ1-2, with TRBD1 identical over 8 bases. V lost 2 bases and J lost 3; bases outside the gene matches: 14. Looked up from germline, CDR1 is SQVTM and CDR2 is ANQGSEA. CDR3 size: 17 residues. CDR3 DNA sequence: TGCAGCGTTGAAAAGAGACCCGTAGACAGGGGTGACTATGGCTACACCTTC. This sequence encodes CSVEKRPVDRGDYGYTF.

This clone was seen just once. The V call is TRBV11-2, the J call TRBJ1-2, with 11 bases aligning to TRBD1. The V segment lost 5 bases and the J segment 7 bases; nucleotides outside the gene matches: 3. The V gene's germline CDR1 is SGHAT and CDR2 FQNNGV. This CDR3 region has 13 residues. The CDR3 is CASSQGQGGGYTF. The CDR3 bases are TGTGCCAGCAGCCAGGGACAGGGGGGTGGCTACACCTTC.

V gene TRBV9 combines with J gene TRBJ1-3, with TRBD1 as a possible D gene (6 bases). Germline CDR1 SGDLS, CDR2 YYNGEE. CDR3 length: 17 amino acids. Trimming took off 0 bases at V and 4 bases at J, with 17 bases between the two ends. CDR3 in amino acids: CASSVASGGPTGNTIYF. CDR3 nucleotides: TGTGCCAGCAGCGTAGCCTCCGGGGGGCCTACGGGAAACACCATATATTTT.

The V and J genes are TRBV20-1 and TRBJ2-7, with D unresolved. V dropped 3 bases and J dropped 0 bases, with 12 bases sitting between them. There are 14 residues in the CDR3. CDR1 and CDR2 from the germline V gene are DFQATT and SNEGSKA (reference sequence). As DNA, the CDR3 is TGCAGTGCTAGTCGTTTTTATAGCTCCTACGAGCAGTACTTC. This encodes CSASRFYSSYEQYF.

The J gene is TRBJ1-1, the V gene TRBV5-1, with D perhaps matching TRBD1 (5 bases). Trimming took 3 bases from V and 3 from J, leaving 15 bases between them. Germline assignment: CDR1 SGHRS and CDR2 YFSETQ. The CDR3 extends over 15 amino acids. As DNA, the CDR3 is TGCGCCAGCAGCTCGTCGGGTGGGGCGGACACTGAAGCTTTCTTT. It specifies CASSSSGGADTEAFF.

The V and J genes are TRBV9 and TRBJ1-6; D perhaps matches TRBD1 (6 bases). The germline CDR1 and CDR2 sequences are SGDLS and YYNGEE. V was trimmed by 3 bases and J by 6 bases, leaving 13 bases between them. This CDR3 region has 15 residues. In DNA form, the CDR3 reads TGTGCCAGCAGCGCCTTGGGGGCGCTTAATTCACCCCTCCACTTT. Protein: CASSALGALNSPLHF.

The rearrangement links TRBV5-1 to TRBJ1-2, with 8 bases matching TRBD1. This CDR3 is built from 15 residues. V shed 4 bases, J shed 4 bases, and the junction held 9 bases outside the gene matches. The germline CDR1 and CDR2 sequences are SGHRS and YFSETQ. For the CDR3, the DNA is TGCGCCAGCAGCCCCCAGGGGGCGCAGGGCTATGGCTACACCTTC. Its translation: CASSPQGAQGYGYTF.

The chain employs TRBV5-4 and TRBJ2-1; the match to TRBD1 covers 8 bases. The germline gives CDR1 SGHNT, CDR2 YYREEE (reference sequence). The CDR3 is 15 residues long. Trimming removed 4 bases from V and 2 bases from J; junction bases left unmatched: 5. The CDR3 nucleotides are TGTGCCAGCAGCCGCGGGACAGGCGCCTACAATGAGCAGTTCTTC. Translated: CASSRGTGAYNEQFF.

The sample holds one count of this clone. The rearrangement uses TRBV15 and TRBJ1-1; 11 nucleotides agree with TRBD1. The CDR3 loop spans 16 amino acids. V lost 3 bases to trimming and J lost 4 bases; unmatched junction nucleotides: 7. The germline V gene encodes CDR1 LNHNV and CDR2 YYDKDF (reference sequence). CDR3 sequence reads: CATSSSLGTGGTEAFF. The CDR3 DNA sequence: TGTGCCACCAGCAGCTCCTTGGGGACAGGGGGCACTGAAGCTTTCTTT.

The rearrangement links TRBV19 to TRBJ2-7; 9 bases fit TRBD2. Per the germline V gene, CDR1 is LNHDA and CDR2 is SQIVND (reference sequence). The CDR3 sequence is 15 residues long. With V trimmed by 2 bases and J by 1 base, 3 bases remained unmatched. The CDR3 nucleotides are TGTGCCAGTAGTATAATTCTAGCGGGATCCTACGAGCAGTACTTC. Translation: CASSIILAGSYEQYF.

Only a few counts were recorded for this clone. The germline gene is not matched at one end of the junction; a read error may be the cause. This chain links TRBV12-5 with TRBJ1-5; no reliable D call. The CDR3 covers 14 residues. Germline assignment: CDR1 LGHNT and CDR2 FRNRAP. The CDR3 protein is CASGYLSSDQPQHF. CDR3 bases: TGTGCTAGTGGCTACCTGAGTAGCGATCAGCCCCAGCATTTT.

The CDR3 loop reads CATSVWGRETQYF. CDR3 nucleotides: TGTGCCACCAGTGTTTGGGGGCGAGAGACCCAGTACTTC. The chain links TRBV24-1 to TRBJ2-5; TRBD1 might be the D (6 bases). Germline CDR1 reads KGHDR; CDR2 reads SFDVKD. The CDR3 length is 13 residues. The V and J ends lost 5 bases and 4 bases respectively, with 10 bases between them.